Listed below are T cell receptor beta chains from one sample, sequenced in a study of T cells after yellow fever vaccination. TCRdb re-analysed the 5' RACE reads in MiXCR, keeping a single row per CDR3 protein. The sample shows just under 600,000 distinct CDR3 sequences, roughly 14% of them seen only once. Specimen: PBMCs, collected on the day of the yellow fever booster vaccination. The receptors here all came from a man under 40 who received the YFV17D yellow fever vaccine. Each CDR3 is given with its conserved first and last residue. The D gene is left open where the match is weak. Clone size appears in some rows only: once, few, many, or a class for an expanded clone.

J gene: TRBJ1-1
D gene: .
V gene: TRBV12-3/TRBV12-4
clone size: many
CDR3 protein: CASSPRQVLNTEAFF
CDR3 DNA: TGTGCCAGCAGTCCAAGGCAGGTCTTGAACACTGAAGCTTTCTTT

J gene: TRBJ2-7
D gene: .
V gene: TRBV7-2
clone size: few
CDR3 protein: CASTLSGLARYEQYF
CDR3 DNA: TGTGCCAGCACCCTCTCGGGGCTAGCGCGCTACGAGCAGTACTTC

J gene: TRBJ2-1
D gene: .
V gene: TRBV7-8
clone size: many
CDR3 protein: CASSPTAGTPSSYNEQFF
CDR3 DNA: TGTGCCAGCAGCCCTACCGCCGGGACACCCAGCTCCTACAATGAGCAGTTCTTC

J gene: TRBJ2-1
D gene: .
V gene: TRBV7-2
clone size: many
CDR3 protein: CASSLGIYNEQFF
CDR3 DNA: TGTGCCAGCAGCTTGGGCATTTACAATGAGCAGTTCTTC

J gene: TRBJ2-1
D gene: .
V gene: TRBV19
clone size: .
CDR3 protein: CASKEVSSYNEQFF
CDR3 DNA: TGTGCCAGTAAGGAAGTGAGCTCCTACAATGAGCAGTTCTTC

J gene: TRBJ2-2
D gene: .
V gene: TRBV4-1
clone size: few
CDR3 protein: CASSQDPVGNTGELFF
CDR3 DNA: TGCGCCAGCAGCCAAGACCCGGTCGGGAACACCGGGGAGCTGTTTTTT

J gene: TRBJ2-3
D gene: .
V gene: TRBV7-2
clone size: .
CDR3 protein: CASSRQGGGNTDTQYF
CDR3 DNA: TGTGCCAGCAGCCGCCAGGGGGGCGGGAACACAGATACGCAGTATTTT

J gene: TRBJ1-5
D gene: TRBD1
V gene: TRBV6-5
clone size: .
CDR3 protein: CASSHPGTGNQPQHF
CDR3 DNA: TGTGCCAGCAGTCACCCCGGGACAGGGAATCAGCCCCAGCATTTT

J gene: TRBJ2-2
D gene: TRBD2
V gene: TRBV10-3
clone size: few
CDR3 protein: CAISGTSGTNTGELFF
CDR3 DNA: TGTGCCATCAGTGGAACTAGCGGGACGAACACCGGGGAGCTGTTTTTT

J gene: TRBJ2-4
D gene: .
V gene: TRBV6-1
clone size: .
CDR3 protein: CASSEQAKNIQYF
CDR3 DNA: TGTGCCAGCAGTGAACAAGCCAAAAACATTCAGTACTTC

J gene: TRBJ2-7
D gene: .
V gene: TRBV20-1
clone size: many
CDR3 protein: CSASVLQDYEQYF
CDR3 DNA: TGCAGTGCTAGCGTGCTACAGGACTACGAGCAGTACTTC

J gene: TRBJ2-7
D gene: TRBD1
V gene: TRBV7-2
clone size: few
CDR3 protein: CASSRTGAISYEQYF
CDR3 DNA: TGTGCCAGCAGCCGGACAGGTGCCATCTCCTACGAGCAGTACTTC

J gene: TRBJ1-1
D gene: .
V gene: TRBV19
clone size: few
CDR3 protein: CASSPEALLPTEAFF
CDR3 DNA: TGTGCCAGTAGTCCAGAGGCACTTCTTCCTACTGAAGCTTTCTTT

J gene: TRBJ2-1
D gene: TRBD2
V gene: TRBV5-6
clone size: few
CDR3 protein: CASSPKQTSGVELNEQFF
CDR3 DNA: TGTGCCAGCAGCCCTAAGCAAACTAGCGGGGTTGAACTGAATGAGCAGTTCTTC

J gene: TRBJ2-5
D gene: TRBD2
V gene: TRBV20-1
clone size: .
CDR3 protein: CSARDSGRARGVETQYF
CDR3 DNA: TGCAGTGCTAGAGATAGCGGGAGGGCCCGAGGGGTGGAGACCCAGTACTTC

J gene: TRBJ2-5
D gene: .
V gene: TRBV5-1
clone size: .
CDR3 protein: CASRGVETQYF
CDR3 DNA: TGCGCCAGCAGGGGTGTAGAGACCCAGTACTTC

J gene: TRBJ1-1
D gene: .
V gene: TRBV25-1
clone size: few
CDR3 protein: CASSEHGFEAFF
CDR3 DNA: TGTGCCAGCAGTGAACACGGATTTGAAGCTTTCTTT

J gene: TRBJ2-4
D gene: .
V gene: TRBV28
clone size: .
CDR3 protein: CASRLAGIAKNIQYF
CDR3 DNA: TGTGCCAGCAGGTTGGCAGGGATAGCCAAAAACATTCAGTACTTC

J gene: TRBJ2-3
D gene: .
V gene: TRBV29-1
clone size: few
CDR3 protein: CSVVFAELSTDTQYF
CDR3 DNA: TGCAGCGTTGTATTTGCGGAACTTTCCACAGATACGCAGTATTTT

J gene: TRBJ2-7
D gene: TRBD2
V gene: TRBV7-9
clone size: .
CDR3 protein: CASSLEPSLAGGSYEQYF
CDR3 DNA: TGTGCCAGCAGCTTAGAGCCTTCCCTAGCGGGAGGATCCTACGAGCAGTACTTC

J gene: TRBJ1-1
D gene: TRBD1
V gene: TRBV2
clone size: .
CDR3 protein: CATIPGQGKSEAFF
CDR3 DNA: TGTGCCACCATTCCGGGACAGGGTAAATCTGAAGCTTTCTTT

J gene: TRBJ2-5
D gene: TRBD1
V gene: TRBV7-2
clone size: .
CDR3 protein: CASSLQYRGTQYF
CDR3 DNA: TGTGCCAGCAGCCTGCAGTACAGGGGGACCCAGTACTTC

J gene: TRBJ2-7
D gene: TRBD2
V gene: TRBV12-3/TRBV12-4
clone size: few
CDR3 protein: CASGLAGVDYEQYF
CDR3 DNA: TGTGCCAGCGGACTAGCGGGAGTAGACTACGAGCAGTACTTC

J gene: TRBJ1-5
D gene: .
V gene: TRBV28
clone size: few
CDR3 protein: CASQWGNSNQPQHF
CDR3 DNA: TGTGCCAGTCAATGGGGAAATAGCAATCAGCCCCAGCATTTT

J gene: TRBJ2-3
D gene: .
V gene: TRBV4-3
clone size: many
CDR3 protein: CASSQDNGPTDTQYF
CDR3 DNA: TGCGCCAGCAGCCAAGATAACGGTCCGACAGATACGCAGTATTTT

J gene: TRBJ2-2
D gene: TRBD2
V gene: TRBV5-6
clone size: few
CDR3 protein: CASSKGLAGEYTGELFF
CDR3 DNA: TGTGCCAGCAGCAAGGGACTAGCGGGAGAATACACCGGGGAGCTGTTTTTT

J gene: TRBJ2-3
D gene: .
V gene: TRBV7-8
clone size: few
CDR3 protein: CASSHTILRADTQYF
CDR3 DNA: TGTGCCAGCAGCCATACAATCCTCAGGGCAGATACGCAGTATTTT

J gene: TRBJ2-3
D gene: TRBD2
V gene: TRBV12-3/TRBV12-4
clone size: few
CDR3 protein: CASRPGLATQYF
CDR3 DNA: TGTGCCAGCAGACCTGGACTAGCTACGCAGTATTTT

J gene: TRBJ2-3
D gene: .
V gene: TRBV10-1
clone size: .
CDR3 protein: CASSETQITDTQYF
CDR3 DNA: TGCGCCAGCAGTGAGACCCAAATCACAGATACGCAGTATTTT

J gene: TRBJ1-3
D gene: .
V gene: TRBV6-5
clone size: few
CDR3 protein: CASSYGSDSRSGNTIYF
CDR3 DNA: TGTGCCAGCAGTTACGGTAGTGACTCCCGCTCTGGAAACACCATATATTTT

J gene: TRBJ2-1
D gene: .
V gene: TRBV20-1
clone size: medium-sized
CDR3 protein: CSASRVLGNEQFF
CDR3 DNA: TGCAGTGCTAGCCGGGTCTTGGGCAATGAGCAGTTCTTC

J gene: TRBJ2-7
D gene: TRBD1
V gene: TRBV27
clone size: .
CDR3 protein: CASARTGGDYEQYF
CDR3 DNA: TGTGCCAGCGCGAGGACAGGGGGGGATTACGAGCAGTACTTC

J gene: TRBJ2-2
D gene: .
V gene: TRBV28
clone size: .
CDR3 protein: CATQTGPLNTGELFF
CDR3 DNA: TGTGCCACCCAGACGGGACCCCTGAACACCGGGGAGCTGTTTTTT

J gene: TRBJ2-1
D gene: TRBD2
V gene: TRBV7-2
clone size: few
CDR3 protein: CASSPTRTSYNEQFF
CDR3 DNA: TGTGCCAGCAGCCCCACACGGACTAGCTACAATGAGCAGTTCTTC

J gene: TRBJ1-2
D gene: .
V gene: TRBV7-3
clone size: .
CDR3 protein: CASSSGPSGYTF
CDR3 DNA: TGTGCCAGCAGCTCTGGACCCTCTGGCTACACCTTC

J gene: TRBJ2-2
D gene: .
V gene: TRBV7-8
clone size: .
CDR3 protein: CASSPFGVRQNTGELFF
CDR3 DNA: TGTGCCAGCAGCCCGTTCGGTGTGAGACAGAACACCGGGGAGCTGTTTTTT

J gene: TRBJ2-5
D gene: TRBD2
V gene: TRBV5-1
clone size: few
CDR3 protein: CASTTGGGETQYF
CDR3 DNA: TGCGCCAGCACAACGGGAGGAGGAGAGACCCAGTACTTC

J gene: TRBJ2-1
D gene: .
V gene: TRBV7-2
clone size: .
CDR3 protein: CASSQLGSSYNEQFF
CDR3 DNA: TGTGCCAGCAGCCAGTTAGGGAGCTCCTACAATGAGCAGTTCTTC

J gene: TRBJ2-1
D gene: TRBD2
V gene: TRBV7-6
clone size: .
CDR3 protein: CASSREREWWNEQFF
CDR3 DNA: TGTGCCAGCAGTAGGGAGCGGGAGTGGTGGAATGAGCAGTTCTTC

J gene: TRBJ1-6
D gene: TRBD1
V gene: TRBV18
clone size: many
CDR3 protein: CASSRQGGNSPLHF
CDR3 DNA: TGTGCCAGCTCACGACAGGGAGGAAATTCACCCCTCCACTTT

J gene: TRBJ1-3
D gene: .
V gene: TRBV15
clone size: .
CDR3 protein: CATTRDDWAGGNTIYF
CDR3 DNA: TGTGCCACTACCAGAGACGACTGGGCAGGTGGAAACACCATATATTTT

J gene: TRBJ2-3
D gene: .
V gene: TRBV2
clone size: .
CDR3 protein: CASRVGTSTDTQYF
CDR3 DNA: TGTGCCAGCAGAGTTGGCACCAGCACAGATACGCAGTATTTT

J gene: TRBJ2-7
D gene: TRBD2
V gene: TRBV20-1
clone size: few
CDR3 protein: CSASSGTSVYEQYF
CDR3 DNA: TGCAGTGCTAGCTCGGGGACTAGCGTCTACGAGCAGTACTTC

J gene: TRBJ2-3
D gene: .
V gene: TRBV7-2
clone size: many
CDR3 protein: CASSLDRATDTQYF
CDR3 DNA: TGTGCCAGCAGCTTAGACAGGGCCACAGATACGCAGTATTTT

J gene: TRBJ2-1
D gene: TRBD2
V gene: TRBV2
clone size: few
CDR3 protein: CASVETSGSYNEQFF
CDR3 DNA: TGTGCCAGCGTGGAGACTAGCGGGAGCTACAATGAGCAGTTCTTC

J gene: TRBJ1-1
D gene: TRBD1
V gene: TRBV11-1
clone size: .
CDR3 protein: CASSFWDRGLTEAFF
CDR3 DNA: TGTGCCAGCAGCTTTTGGGACAGGGGTTTGACTGAAGCTTTCTTT